These 18 T cell receptor beta chains came from one sample sequenced in a study of OX40 agonist ivuxolimab in advanced cancers. Libraries were prepared by immunoSEQ multiplex PCR; TCRdb keeps only in-frame clonotypes and omits some of them. The sample holds roughly 82,000 clones, 89% seen once. The sample in question was CD4+ or CD8+ T cells sorted from blood, obtained in a trial of the OX40 agonist ivuxolimab. These receptors were collected from an adult with an advanced solid tumor such as melanoma, head and neck, liver or kidney cancer.

A note on this clone: The same CDR3 is also encoded by other DNA sequences in this sample. The V and J genes are TRBV11-2 and TRBJ1-5; D not resolved. Trimming removed 1 base from V and 5 bases from J, with 6 bases in between. The CDR3 totals 13 residues. Per germline, CDR1 SGHAT and CDR2 FQNNGV. The CDR3 bases are TGTGCCAGCAGCTTAGTCCAGGATCAGCCCCAGCATTTT. Residues: CASSLVQDQPQHF.

The DNA for the CDR3 is TGCGCCAGCAGCTTCTCCGGGAGGGGGGCTGAAGCTTTCTTT. Its protein is CASSFSGRGAEAFF. This chain connects TRBV5-1 to TRBJ1-1, with D possibly being TRBD1 (6 bases). Germline V lookup: CDR1 SGHRS, CDR2 YFSETQ. The CDR3 length is 14 residues. V gave up 2 bases and J gave up 6 bases, with 14 bases separating them.

The chain joins TRBV5-1 to TRBJ1-1, with D unresolved. V was shortened by 0 bases and J by 0 bases, with 12 bases between the two germline ends. Germline CDR1 reads SGHRS; CDR2 reads YFSETQ. The CDR3 length is 16 residues. The CDR3 DNA is TGCGCCAGCAGCTTGGCCTGGGGAAGGATGAACACTGAAGCTTTCTTT. Translation gives CASSLAWGRMNTEAFF.

The rearrangement links TRBV9 to TRBJ1-4; 10 bases fit TRBD1. The CDR3 runs 17 residues. Germline lookup yields CDR1 SGDLS and CDR2 YYNGEE. The J segment lost 8 bases and the V segment lost 3 bases, leaving 13 bases of the junction unmatched. The DNA for the CDR3 is TGTGCCAGCAGCGCCGTAGAGGGACAGGGGTTACGGGAAAAACTGTTTTTT. Residues: CASSAVEGQGLREKLFF.

The chain employs TRBV6-1 and TRBJ1-2, with D possibly being TRBD1 (5 bases). Trimming pared 4 bases from V and 8 bases from J, leaving 14 bases between. This CDR3 contains 13 residues. The V gene's germline CDR1 is MNHNS and CDR2 SASEGT. CDR3 protein: CASSVIQDRGYTF. The CDR3 DNA reads TGTGCCAGCAGTGTTATACAGGATCGAGGCTACACCTTC.

The CDR3 loop reads CASSPTGTGYEKLFF. The DNA of the CDR3 is TGTGCCAGCAGCCCCACCGGGACAGGGTATGAAAAACTGTTTTTT. The chain carries TRBV5-4 and TRBJ1-4, with TRBD1 matching over 9 bases. CDR1 and CDR2 (germline): SGHNT, YYREEE (reference sequence). The CDR3 is 15 residues long. Trimming cost V 4 bases and J 6 bases; bases outside gene matches: 7.

The rearrangement uses TRBV7-9 and TRBJ2-5, with 11 bases matching TRBD1. The V gene's germline CDR1 is SEHNR and CDR2 FQNEAQ (reference sequence). V trimming: 2 bases; J trimming: 3 bases; junction bases outside the gene matches: 8. This CDR3 is built from 17 residues. The CDR3 bases are TGTGCCAGCAGCTTAAGAAGGGACAGGGGGATTAAAGAGACCCAGTACTTC. Residues: CASSLRRDRGIKETQYF.

The J gene is TRBJ2-3, the V gene TRBV6-5, with a weak D call TRBD2 (6 bases). Germline V gene sequence: CDR1 MNHEY, CDR2 SVGAGI. This CDR3 region has 14 residues. Trimming removed 2 bases at V and 6 bases at J, with 12 bases between. The CDR3 nucleotides read TGTGCCAGCAGTTACCGGTGGGAGGAGGATACGCAGTATTTT. Amino acid sequence: CASSYRWEEDTQYF.

The V and J genes are TRBV6-5 and TRBJ1-4; the match to TRBD1 covers 7 bases. There are 14 residues in the CDR3. V shed 4 bases and J 5 bases; nucleotides not matched to a gene: 4. Per the germline V gene, CDR1 is MNHEY and CDR2 is SVGAGI. CDR3 sequence reads: CASSWVRGNEKLFF. In nucleotides, the CDR3 is TGTGCCAGCAGTTGGGTCAGGGGGAATGAAAAACTGTTTTTT.

The V gene is TRBV11-2, the J gene TRBJ1-3; 10 positions agree with TRBD1. Germline trimming cut 5 bases from V and 1 base from J; bases unmatched to any gene: 2. Germline values: CDR1 SGHAT, CDR2 FQNNGV. This CDR3 has 15 amino acids. CDR3 region: CASSPGQGSGNTIYF. The CDR3, as DNA: TGTGCCAGCAGCCCGGGACAGGGGTCTGGAAACACCATATATTTT.

Ten or more counts support this clone. The chain joins TRBV6-6 to TRBJ1-4; D might be TRBD1 (6 bases). This CDR3 comprises 12 residues. Trimming stripped 6 bases from V and 7 bases from J, with 9 bases between. The germline V gene encodes CDR1 MNHNY and CDR2 SVGAGI (reference sequence). The CDR3 protein is CASRAQGEKLFF. The CDR3 DNA follows: TGTGCCAGCAGAGCACAGGGTGAAAAACTGTTTTTT.

This chain uses TRBV2 with TRBJ1-4; no definite D call. The CDR3 loop spans 14 amino acids. The V gene lost 4 bases and the J gene lost 3 bases, with 9 bases spanning the gap. Germline lookup yields CDR1 SNHLY and CDR2 FYNNEI. The CDR3 bases are TGTGCCAGCAGTGTCCTAGATGCTAATGAAAAACTGTTTTTT. Protein sequence: CASSVLDANEKLFF.

The chain carries TRBV7-8 and TRBJ2-7, with a weak D call TRBD2 (6 bases). The CDR3 is 15 amino acids. The V end was cut by 5 bases, the J end by 3 bases, with 17 bases between. Germline values: CDR1 SGHVS, CDR2 FQNEAQ. Here the CDR3 DNA reads TGTGCCAGCAGCAGACAGCGAGTGGGGGGCTACGAGCAGTACTTC. Amino acids: CASSRQRVGGYEQYF.

The chain has TRBV5-6 and TRBJ2-7; weak D call: TRBD1 (5 bases). CDR1 SGHDT and CDR2 YYEEEE come from the germline V gene. Deletions cut 1 base from V and 4 bases from J, with 15 bases between. There are 15 residues in the CDR3. CDR3 nucleotide sequence: TGTGCCAGCAGCTTGAGGGGTGGACGCCCTTACGAGCAGTACTTC. Its protein is CASSLRGGRPYEQYF.

V and J are TRBV7-2 and TRBJ2-7; the match to TRBD2 covers 7 bases. The length of the CDR3 is 15 residues. V shed 2 bases, J shed 4 bases, and the junction held 8 bases outside the gene matches. CDR1 is SGHTA, CDR2 FQGNSA, per germline. The DNA for the CDR3 is TGTGCCAGCAGCTTAAAGGCGGGAGCGACTTACGAGCAGTACTTC. It specifies CASSLKAGATYEQYF. The whole variable domain, remainder taken from reference TRBV7-2 and TRBJ2-7, is GAGVSQSPSNKVTEKGKDVELRCDPISGHTALYWYRQSLGQGLEFLIYFQGNSAPDKSGLPSDRFSAERTGGSVSTLTIQRTQQEDSAVYLCASSLKAGATYEQYFGPGTRLTVT.

The table lists this clone with a few counts. This sequence joins TRBV2 and TRBJ1-2, with a tentative D call TRBD1 (6 bases). V lost 6 bases and J 8 bases, leaving 13 bases between the germline ends. The germline V gene has CDR1 SNHLY and CDR2 FYNNEI. This CDR3 spans 12 amino acids. The CDR3 loop is CASRKQGSGYTF. CDR3 nucleotide sequence: TGTGCCAGCAGGAAACAGGGCAGCGGCTACACCTTC.

The rearrangement links TRBV13 to TRBJ2-1; 10 positions match TRBD2. The CDR3 totals 18 residues. Germline trimming cut 0 bases from V and 2 bases from J; bases unmatched to any gene: 7. Germline V CDR1 and CDR2: PRHDT, FYEKMQ (reference sequence). The CDR3 region is CASSLGRGAGGPYNEQFF. For the CDR3, the DNA is TGTGCCAGCAGCTTAGGCCGGGGAGCGGGGGGGCCCTACAATGAGCAGTTCTTC.

The chain has TRBV6-6 and TRBJ1-6; TRBD1 is a possible D gene (6 bases). Trimming took 3 bases from V and 14 from J, leaving 11 bases between them. Germline values: CDR1 MNHNY, CDR2 SVGAGI (reference sequence). The CDR3 extends over 12 amino acids. The CDR3 DNA reads TGTGCCAGCAGTTATTGGGGGGCTACCCTCCACTTT. It specifies CASSYWGATLHF.